The T cell receptor beta chain under discussion was sequenced for a study of post-analysis software for immune sequencing data. The CDR3 sequence is 12 residues long. V dropped 5 bases and J dropped 14; count of bases not matched to a gene: 9. Germline-derived CDR1 and CDR2 are SGHVS and FQNEAQ. Libraries were made from TCR beta cDNA, and they carried unique molecular identifiers. Via MiXCR, TCRdb re-called the PCR reads, giving one row per CDR3 protein. The profile covers 740,000 or so distinct CDR3 sequences, with about 50% appearing a single time and around 4.5% taken by the ten largest. This clonotype has only a few counts. Its target is not known. Study findings and constraints: When patients were compared with controls, five TRBV segments were more frequent, TRBV5-6, TRBV5-1 and TRBV20-1 among them.

Sequenced material: blood. The receptor's source is a girl aged 10-17 years with multiple sclerosis. This chain uses TRBV7-8 with TRBJ2-1; 7 nucleotides match TRBD2. CDR3 in amino acids: CASSLSGPREFF. The CDR3 DNA reads TGTGCCAGCAGCCTTAGCGGGCCACGGGAGTTCTTC. Full variable domain (rest looked up from reference TRBV7-8 and TRBJ2-1): GAGVSQSPRYKVAKRGQDVALRCDPISGHVSLFWYQQALGQGPEFLTYFQNEAQLDKSGLPSDRFFAERPEGSVSTLKIQRTQQEDSAVYLCASSLSGPREFFGPGTRLTVL.